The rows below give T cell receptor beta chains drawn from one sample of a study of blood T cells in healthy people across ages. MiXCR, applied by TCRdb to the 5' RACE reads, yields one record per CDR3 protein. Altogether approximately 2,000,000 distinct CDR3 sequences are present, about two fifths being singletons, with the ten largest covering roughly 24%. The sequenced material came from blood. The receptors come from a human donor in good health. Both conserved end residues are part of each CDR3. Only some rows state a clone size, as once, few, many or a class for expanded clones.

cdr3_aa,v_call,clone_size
CSARDSKNTEVFF,TRBV20-1,.
CACSGGGTDTQYF,TRBV6-2/TRBV6-3,.
CASSLNRVGETQYF,TRBV12-3/TRBV12-4,few
CASSLDRGESTYEQYF,TRBV7-9,few
CSARVRGREVMSNQPQHF,TRBV20-1,few
CASSSYPKGRGDYGYTF,TRBV7-8,few
CASSSGQLPSTDTQYF,TRBV6-2/TRBV6-3,.
CSVEGTTATNEKLFF,TRBV29-1,few
CASSLYRDSYYNEQFF,TRBV5-1,.
CASSYDRDTQYF,TRBV6-6,few
CAGSFGRESYEQYF,TRBV5-1,.
CAISGGQGRDTQYF,TRBV10-3,.
CSATGGAAMNTEAFF,TRBV20-1,many
CASSPGGWELYGYTF,TRBV6-1,.
CASSVSWSQPQHF,TRBV9,.
CVSTYEGLADTQYF,TRBV6-6,.
CAISESTGTGKDLHF,TRBV10-3,.
CASSESSREQYF,TRBV25-1,.
CASSVTGTSGAEQFF,TRBV9,.
CASSLGWGAQNIQYF,TRBV7-2,.
CASSPRYEEETQYF,TRBV12-3/TRBV12-4,few
CASSPGGAAIEGTDTQYF,TRBV7-9,.
CSARDLGCEQYF,TRBV20-1,.
CASSQEAPGVHEQFF,TRBV3-1,.
CASSLAGGETRYF,TRBV7-3,.
CASSLGPAGSFGYTF,TRBV27,few
CASSLIRRGQETQYF,TRBV28,many
CASSIGRASYNERFF,TRBV11-2,.
CSVETVYSGNTIYF,TRBV29-1,.
CSVGYGAARETQYF,TRBV29-1,.
CASSTLRRPYGYTF,TRBV7-2,once
CASSQDHNGELFF,TRBV4-3,.
CANSRDGYNEQFF,TRBV7-9,.